The rows below give T cell receptor beta chains drawn from one sample of a study of blood T cell repertoires in COVID-19. Libraries were prepared by immunoSEQ multiplex PCR; TCRdb keeps only in-frame clonotypes and omits some of them. The table has 25,000 to 30,000 clones, about 90% seen once. The sample comprised peripheral blood. Source of these receptors: a man aged 50 to 60 with active COVID-19. The CDR3 runs from the conserved cysteine through the conserved F or W. Fields, in order: clone size, J gene, V gene, D gene, CDR3 protein, CDR3 DNA. The D gene is left open where the match is weak. Not every row has a clone size; where given, it reads once, few, many or a size class.

size: .; J: TRBJ1-2; V: TRBV27; D: .; CDR3: CASSPQGLGNYGYTF; DNA: TGTGCCAGCAGTCCCCAGGGATTGGGCAACTATGGCTACACCTTC
size: .; J: TRBJ1-6; V: TRBV29-1; D: .; CDR3: CSVERVRENSPLHF; DNA: TGCAGCGTTGAGAGGGTGAGGGAAAATTCACCCCTCCACTTT
size: .; J: TRBJ1-3; V: TRBV30; D: .; CDR3: CAWIGGSGNTIYF; DNA: TGTGCCTGGATTGGGGGGTCTGGAAACACCATATATTTT
size: once; J: TRBJ2-1; V: TRBV5-8; D: .; CDR3: CASSWRGGRGVVKQFF; DNA: TGTGCCAGCAGCTGGAGGGGGGGACGTGGGGTAGTGAAGCAGTTCTTC
size: .; J: TRBJ2-1; V: TRBV19; D: .; CDR3: CAGPDRPAYNEQFF; DNA: TGTGCCGGCCCAGACAGACCCGCCTACAATGAGCAGTTCTTC
size: .; J: TRBJ2-3; V: TRBV4-1; D: TRBD2; CDR3: CASSPRVSGVTDTQYF; DNA: TGCGCCAGCAGCCCCCGAGTTAGCGGGGTAACTGATACGCAGTATTTT
size: .; J: TRBJ1-6; V: TRBV6-4; D: .; CDR3: CAREWGVSPLHF; DNA: TGTGCCAGAGAATGGGGCGTTTCACCCCTCCACTTT
size: .; J: TRBJ2-7; V: TRBV2; D: TRBD1; CDR3: CASSAGTDTYEQYF; DNA: TGTGCCAGCAGTGCCGGGACAGACACCTACGAGCAGTACTTC
size: once; J: TRBJ2-7; V: TRBV5-1; D: TRBD2; CDR3: CASSPRTSGGEYEQYF; DNA: TGCGCCAGCAGCCCCCGGACTAGCGGGGGCGAATACGAGCAGTACTTC
size: .; J: TRBJ2-7; V: TRBV4-1; D: TRBD2; CDR3: CASSQVSGSGRSYEQYF; DNA: TGCGCCAGCAGCCAGGTATCCGGTAGCGGGCGCTCCTACGAGCAGTACTTC
size: .; J: TRBJ1-1; V: TRBV11-3; D: .; CDR3: CASRADGAAFF; DNA: TGTGCCAGCAGAGCAGATGGGGCGGCTTTCTTT
size: .; J: TRBJ2-5; V: TRBV27; D: .; CDR3: CASSRSTFQETQYF; DNA: TGTGCCAGCAGTAGATCTACCTTCCAAGAGACCCAGTACTTC
size: .; J: TRBJ1-1; V: TRBV11-2; D: TRBD1; CDR3: CASSRDRGAGTEAFF; DNA: TGTGCCAGCTCTCGGGACAGGGGAGCGGGTACTGAAGCTTTCTTT
size: .; J: TRBJ1-2; V: TRBV30; D: TRBD1; CDR3: CAWSVAVGQRPASTF; DNA: TGTGCCTGGAGTGTGGCCGTGGGACAGCGCCCCGCTTCCACCTTC
size: .; J: TRBJ2-3; V: TRBV2; D: TRBD1; CDR3: CASSRSGQGAGDTQYF; DNA: TGTGCCAGCAGCAGATCGGGACAGGGGGCTGGAGATACGCAGTATTTT
size: .; J: TRBJ1-3; V: TRBV9; D: .; CDR3: CASSLRGDVNGNTIYF; DNA: TGTGCCAGCAGCCTTCGGGGGGACGTAAATGGAAACACCATATATTTT
size: .; J: TRBJ1-3; V: TRBV28; D: TRBD1; CDR3: CASSLGQGFGNTIYF; DNA: TGTGCCAGCAGTTTGGGACAGGGGTTTGGAAACACCATATATTTT
size: .; J: TRBJ2-1; V: TRBV5-1; D: TRBD2; CDR3: CASSVQGAGGLSDEQFF; DNA: TGCGCCAGCAGCGTCCAAGGGGCGGGGGGGCTGTCCGATGAGCAGTTCTTC
size: .; J: TRBJ2-3; V: TRBV12-3/TRBV12-4; D: .; CDR3: CASSPPITDTQYF; DNA: TGTGCCAGCAGTCCCCCTATCACAGATACGCAGTATTTT
size: .; J: TRBJ2-2; V: TRBV10-3; D: TRBD2; CDR3: CAISESLAVSGELFF; DNA: TGTGCCATCAGTGAGAGTCTAGCGGTATCCGGGGAGCTGTTTTTT
size: once; J: TRBJ2-7; V: TRBV4-1; D: TRBD1; CDR3: CASSQGDRGGTYEQYF; DNA: TGCGCCAGCAGCCAAGGGGACAGGGGGGGGACCTACGAGCAGTACTTC
size: .; J: TRBJ2-5; V: TRBV18; D: .; CDR3: CASSPLGSWGETQYF; DNA: TGTGCCAGCTCACCGCTGGGGAGTTGGGGAGAGACCCAGTACTTC
size: .; J: TRBJ2-7; V: TRBV5-5; D: .; CDR3: CASREGTVIYEQYF; DNA: TGTGCCAGCAGGGAGGGGACAGTCATCTACGAGCAGTACTTC
size: .; J: TRBJ1-6; V: TRBV6-6; D: TRBD1; CDR3: CASSRPTQGLGSPLHF; DNA: TGTGCCAGCAGTCGGCCGACACAGGGGCTGGGCTCACCCCTCCACTTT
size: .; J: TRBJ1-2; V: TRBV3-1/TRBV3-2; D: TRBD1; CDR3: CASSHTSGGNGYTF; DNA: TGTGCCAGCAGCCATACTTCAGGGGGGAATGGCTACACCTTC
size: .; J: TRBJ2-3; V: TRBV28; D: .; CDR3: CASSLRFTDTQYF; DNA: TGTGCCAGCAGTTTGAGGTTCACAGATACGCAGTATTTT
size: .; J: TRBJ1-1; V: TRBV7-3; D: TRBD1; CDR3: CASSPGTGTNTEAFF; DNA: TGTGCCAGCAGCCCGGGGACAGGGACTAACACTGAAGCTTTCTTT
size: .; J: TRBJ2-3; V: TRBV30; D: .; CDR3: CAWSVGVSTDTQYF; DNA: TGTGCCTGGAGTGTAGGGGTTAGCACAGATACGCAGTATTTT
size: .; J: TRBJ2-7; V: TRBV19; D: TRBD1; CDR3: CASSPQGVTYEQYF; DNA: TGTGCCAGTAGCCCACAGGGGGTTACCTACGAGCAGTACTTC
size: .; J: TRBJ2-1; V: TRBV20-1; D: .; CDR3: CSARRGDEQFF; DNA: TGCAGTGCTAGACGAGGCGATGAGCAGTTCTTC
size: .; J: TRBJ2-1; V: TRBV5-1; D: .; CDR3: CASSPSTGPRGEQFF; DNA: TGCGCCAGCAGCCCAAGTACAGGGCCCAGAGGTGAGCAGTTCTTC
size: .; J: TRBJ1-1; V: TRBV2; D: .; CDR3: CASSGRGGLNTEAFF; DNA: TGTGCCAGCAGTGGGAGGGGGGGATTGAACACTGAAGCTTTCTTT
size: .; J: TRBJ1-2; V: TRBV4-1; D: .; CDR3: CASSQAPDRNYGYTF; DNA: TGCGCCAGCAGCCAAGCCCCGGACAGAAACTATGGCTACACCTTC
size: .; J: TRBJ2-1; V: TRBV2; D: .; CDR3: CASSDEVLASPPFF; DNA: TGTGCCAGCAGTGATGAGGTACTAGCCTCCCCCCCGTTCTTC
size: .; J: TRBJ2-7; V: TRBV18; D: TRBD2; CDR3: CASSPPSGGGNYEQYF; DNA: TGTGCCAGCTCACCACCTTCGGGAGGGGGGAACTACGAGCAGTACTTC
size: once; J: TRBJ2-3; V: TRBV5-4; D: .; CDR3: CASRLLDRGSTDTQYF; DNA: TGTGCCAGCAGACTCCTTGATCGGGGGAGCACAGATACGCAGTATTTT
size: .; J: TRBJ2-7; V: TRBV5-1; D: TRBD1; CDR3: CASSLEGTGFVEQYF; DNA: TGCGCCAGCAGCTTGGAGGGGACAGGGTTCGTCGAGCAGTACTTC
size: .; J: TRBJ2-1; V: TRBV5-4; D: TRBD2; CDR3: CASSFSGGRIGNEQFF; DNA: TGTGCCAGCAGCTTCTCCGGCGGGAGAATCGGGAATGAGCAGTTCTTC
size: .; J: TRBJ2-7; V: TRBV27; D: TRBD2; CDR3: CASSLNTGTIHEQYF; DNA: TGTGCCAGCAGCTTAAACACCGGGACTATTCACGAGCAGTACTTC
size: .; J: TRBJ2-7; V: TRBV7-6; D: .; CDR3: CASSFGGALSYEQYF; DNA: TGTGCCAGCAGCTTTGGGGGGGCGTTGTCCTACGAGCAGTACTTC
size: .; J: TRBJ2-1; V: TRBV24-1; D: TRBD2; CDR3: CATSDLAGTDSYNEQFF; DNA: TGTGCCACCAGTGACCTAGCGGGTACCGACTCCTACAATGAGCAGTTCTTC
size: .; J: TRBJ1-5; V: TRBV5-8; D: .; CDR3: CASSLGGRLPAQPQHF; DNA: TGTGCCAGCAGCTTGGGGGGGCGCTTGCCGGCTCAGCCCCAGCATTTT
size: .; J: TRBJ2-7; V: TRBV7-9; D: TRBD1; CDR3: CASSLGQGASEQYF; DNA: TGTGCCAGCAGCCTGGGACAGGGGGCGAGTGAGCAGTACTTC
size: .; J: TRBJ2-2; V: TRBV2; D: .; CDR3: CASSVGPNTGELFF; DNA: TGTGCCAGCAGTGTGGGCCCGAACACCGGGGAGCTGTTTTTT
size: .; J: TRBJ1-1; V: TRBV2; D: .; CDR3: CASSPQRATEAFF; DNA: TGTGCCAGCAGTCCGCAGAGGGCCACTGAAGCTTTCTTT
size: .; J: TRBJ1-2; V: TRBV6-2/TRBV6-3; D: .; CDR3: CASSPQGYGYTF; DNA: TGTGCCAGCAGTCCACAGGGCTATGGCTACACCTTC
size: .; J: TRBJ2-1; V: TRBV11-3; D: TRBD2; CDR3: CASSSGLAGDRFF; DNA: TGTGCCAGCAGCTCCGGACTAGCGGGGGATCGGTTCTTC
size: .; J: TRBJ1-3; V: TRBV30; D: .; CDR3: CAYLYSGNTIYF; DNA: TGTGCCTATCTGTACTCTGGAAACACCATATATTTT
size: .; J: TRBJ1-4; V: TRBV7-5; D: .; CDR3: CVRSRAWGKGANEKLFF; DNA: .
size: once; J: TRBJ2-3; V: TRBV5-1; D: .; CDR3: CASSLQGGADTQYF; DNA: TGCGCCAGCAGCTTGCAGGGAGGCGCAGATACGCAGTATTTT
size: once; J: TRBJ2-5; V: TRBV15; D: TRBD2; CDR3: CATSRDTSGGLGETQYF; DNA: TGTGCCACCAGCAGAGATACCAGCGGGGGGTTGGGGGAGACCCAGTACTTC
size: .; J: TRBJ2-1; V: TRBV14; D: TRBD2; CDR3: CASSRTSGGVYNEQFF; DNA: TGTGCCAGCAGCCGGACTAGCGGGGGGGTATACAATGAGCAGTTCTTC
size: .; J: TRBJ2-6; V: TRBV5-1; D: TRBD2; CDR3: CASSSTPLAGGHSGANVLTF; DNA: TGCGCCAGCAGCTCGACCCCTCTAGCGGGGGGGCACTCTGGGGCCAACGTCCTGACTTTC